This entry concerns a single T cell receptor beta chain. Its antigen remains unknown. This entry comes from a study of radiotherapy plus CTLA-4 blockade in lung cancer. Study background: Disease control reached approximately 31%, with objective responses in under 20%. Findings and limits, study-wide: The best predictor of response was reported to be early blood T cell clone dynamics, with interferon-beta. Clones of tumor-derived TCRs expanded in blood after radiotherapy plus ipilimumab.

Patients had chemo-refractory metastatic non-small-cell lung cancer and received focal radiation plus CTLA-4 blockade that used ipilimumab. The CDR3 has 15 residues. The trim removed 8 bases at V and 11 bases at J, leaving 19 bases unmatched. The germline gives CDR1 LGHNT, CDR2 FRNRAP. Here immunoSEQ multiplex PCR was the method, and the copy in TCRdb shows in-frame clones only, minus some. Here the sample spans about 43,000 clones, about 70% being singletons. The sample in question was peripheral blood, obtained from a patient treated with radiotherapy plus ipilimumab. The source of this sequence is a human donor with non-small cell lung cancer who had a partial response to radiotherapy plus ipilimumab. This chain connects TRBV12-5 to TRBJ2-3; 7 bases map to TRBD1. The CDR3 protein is CASRFGTSATGMQYF. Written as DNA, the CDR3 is TGTGCTAGTAGATTTGGGACGTCGGCGACAGGGATGCAGTATTTT.